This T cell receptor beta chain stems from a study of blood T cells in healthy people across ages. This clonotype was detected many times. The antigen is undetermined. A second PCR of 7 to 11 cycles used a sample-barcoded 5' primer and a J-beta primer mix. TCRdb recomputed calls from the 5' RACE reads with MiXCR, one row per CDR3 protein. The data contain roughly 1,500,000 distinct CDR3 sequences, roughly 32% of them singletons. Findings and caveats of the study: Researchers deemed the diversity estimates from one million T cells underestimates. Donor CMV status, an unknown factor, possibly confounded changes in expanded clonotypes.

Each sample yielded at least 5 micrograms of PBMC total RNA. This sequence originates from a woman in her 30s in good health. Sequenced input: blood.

The DNA of the CDR3 is TGCAGCGTTGCCCTAGCGGGACTGAAATCCTACGAGCAGTACTTC. Translating it yields CSVALAGLKSYEQYF. The chain employs TRBV29-1 and TRBJ2-7, with 9 positions matching TRBD2. V shed 4 bases and J 1 base; nucleotides not matched to a gene: 8. CDR3 length equals 15 residues. CDR1 and CDR2 from the germline V gene are SQVTM and ANQGSEA.